The TCR beta chain under discussion was sequenced for a study of blood T cell repertoires in COVID-19. Background on the study: PBMCs, B-cell-depleted T cells, or T cells were the source of the cDNA or gDNA that made up the material.

Produced via immunoSEQ multiplex PCR; TCRdb's table is partial and in-frame only. The table includes under 200,000 clones, about 80% detected once. Residents of 24 US areas, aged roughly 18 to 89 years, made up the participants. Resolution of symptoms, clearance, or two negative PCRs was present in recovered Cohort 3 donors. Sequenced: PBMCs or T cells enriched from blood (not recorded which). This sequence originates from a woman aged 55-75 years who had recovered from COVID-19.

CDR3 sequence (DNA): TGTGCCAGCAGCTTGAAAGGAGGAAGCTATAATTCACCCCTCCACTTT. Translated: CASSLKGGSYNSPLHF. The chain uses TRBV5-6 and TRBJ1-6, with D unclear. The CDR3 runs 16 residues. V shed 1 base and J shed 3 bases, with 11 bases lying between them. Germline values: CDR1 SGHDT, CDR2 YYEEEE.